This TCR beta chain was profiled in a study of PD-1 blockade in classical Hodgkin lymphoma. Whole-study findings and limits: After ASCT, patients who started nivolumab under 1 year later were excluded.

A single count supports this clone. What it recognizes is unknown. After removal of 4 bases from V and 5 bases from J, the junction contained 11 bases not matched to a gene. The CDR3 contains 15 residues. CDR1 is SGHDT, CDR2 YYEEEE, per germline. Some clones are missing from TCRdb's copy, which holds only in-frame ones; the method was immunoSEQ multiplex PCR. The table includes about 13,000 clones, around 80% detected once. Following autologous stem cell transplantation, relapse occurred in every patient, and exposure to brentuximab vedotin varied. Best response was recorded as complete response, partial response or progressive disease.

The clonotype originates from a human donor with classical Hodgkin lymphoma. This chain uses TRBV5-6 with TRBJ1-2; 7 nucleotides line up with TRBD1. Source: peripheral blood mononuclear cells (PBMCs), taken at baseline. The CDR3 DNA is TGTGCCAGCAGCCCGCGGTCAGGGGGAACATATGGCTACACCTTC. Encoded protein: CASSPRSGGTYGYTF.